These 8 T cell receptor beta chains were sequenced from one sample in a study of a mutant IDH1 vaccine in newly diagnosed glioma. Which antigens these TCRs recognize remains unknown. Described time point: week 23, last vaccination. Mutant IDH1 20-mer peptide, at 300 ug, made up each vaccine dose, with topical imiquimod. Here immunoSEQ multiplex PCR was the method, and the copy in TCRdb shows in-frame clones only, minus some. This table has almost 85,000 clones, 65% to 90% appearing once. The sequences come from PBMCs, collected from a glioma patient whose treatment included an IDH1 peptide vaccine. The receptors were gathered from a man in his thirties or forties with glioma. Some clones in this sample may be carry-over from other donors' samples.

This clone was seen a single time. The V gene is TRBV11-1, the J gene TRBJ2-5; possibly TRBD1 for D (5 bases). CDR1 and CDR2 (germline): SGHAT, FQDESV (reference sequence). V lost 6 bases to trimming and J lost 7 bases, with 12 bases between them. CDR3 size: 12 residues. CDR3 region: CASRGLVRTQYF. CDR3 DNA sequence: TGTGCCAGCAGGGGGCTGGTTCGGACCCAGTACTTC.

This rearrangement joins TRBV27 to TRBJ2-1; 10 positions agree with TRBD2. The V gene's germline CDR1 is MNHEY and CDR2 SMNVEV (reference sequence). After removal of 10 bases from V and 8 bases from J, the junction contained 20 bases not matched to a gene. The CDR3 length is 17 residues. CDR3 protein: CANHMGLAGVPTHEQFF. The CDR3 coding sequence is TGTGCCAACCACATGGGGCTAGCGGGAGTACCCACCCATGAGCAGTTCTTC.

The rearrangement links TRBV28 to TRBJ1-2; no clear D. Germline V gives CDR1 MDHEN, CDR2 SYDVKM. The CDR3 extends over 15 amino acids. The germline V and J ends were trimmed by 2 bases and 8 bases, with 18 bases remaining between them. The CDR3 DNA follows: TGTGCCAGCAGTTTAATGGATAATCCTTTAGGAGGCTACACCTTC. Residues: CASSLMDNPLGGYTF.

The V and J genes are TRBV11-2 and TRBJ1-2; no clear D. The germline CDR1 and CDR2 sequences are SGHAT and FQNNGV. The CDR3 has 14 residues. Trimming took 3 bases from V and 2 from J, leaving 10 bases between them. The chain's CDR3 is CASSFIEGNYGYTF. CDR3 bases: TGTGCCAGCAGCTTTATCGAAGGGAACTATGGCTACACCTTC.

V usage is TRBV4-2 and J usage is TRBJ2-5, with TRBD2 matching over 11 bases. This CDR3 comprises 17 residues. The germline CDR1 and CDR2 sequences are LGHNA and YNFKEQ. V trimming: 4 bases; J trimming: 5 bases; junction bases outside the gene matches: 12. Here the CDR3 DNA reads TGTGCCAGCAGCCCGACTAGCGGGGACCTTTTGGGGGAGACCCAGTACTTC. Encoded protein: CASSPTSGDLLGETQYF.

This chain links TRBV5-4 with TRBJ2-3; possibly TRBD1 for D (8 bases). The CDR3 length is 15 residues. V shed 4 bases and J shed 2 bases, with 14 bases lying between them. CDR1 is SGHNT, CDR2 YYREEE, per germline (reference sequence). CDR3 in amino acids: CASSTGGAYTDTQYF. Here the CDR3 DNA reads TGTGCCAGCAGCACAGGGGGGGCCTACACAGATACGCAGTATTTT.

The rearrangement joins TRBV13 to TRBJ2-7; TRBD1 is a possible D gene (5 bases). Trimming stripped 5 bases from V and 5 bases from J, with 19 bases between. This CDR3 contains 15 residues. Germline loops: CDR1 PRHDT, CDR2 FYEKMQ (reference sequence). CDR3 region: CASSTPTAPTDEQYF. In DNA, the CDR3 is TGTGCCAGCAGCACCCCGACAGCCCCTACGGACGAGCAGTACTTC. The full variable domain, with the rest looked up from reference TRBV13 and TRBJ2-7, is AAGVIQSPRHLIKEKRETATLKCYPIPRHDTVYWYQQGPGQDPQFLISFYEKMQSDKGSIPDRFSAQQFSDYHSELNMSSLELGDSALYFCASSTPTAPTDEQYFGPGTRLTVT.

V gene TRBV5-4 combines with J gene TRBJ1-1; D call uncertain. The germline gives CDR1 SGHNT, CDR2 YYREEE (reference sequence). The CDR3 extends over 12 amino acids. V was trimmed by 4 bases and J by 6 bases, leaving 10 bases between them. CDR3 loop: CASSQSGAEAFF. CDR3 bases: TGTGCCAGCAGCCAATCAGGCGCTGAAGCTTTCTTT.